What follows are 3 T cell receptor beta chains derived from one specimen sequenced in a study of blood T cell repertoires in COVID-19 (dated by TCRdb to 2020 to 2022). Library preparation was by the immunoSEQ multiplex PCR assay. Not all clones reach the TCRdb copy of this immuneACCESS table, which keeps in-frame sequences only. Checked studies attribute under half of the gap to unresolved V genes and leave the rest unexplained. The sample table contains about 140,000 clones; only one count was recorded for approximately 90% of them. The ten largest clones capture about 5% of the sample. Sample: peripheral blood. Every receptor here comes from a human donor in a cohort sampled during active COVID-19.

The rearrangement joins TRBV4-2 to TRBJ1-3, with D possibly TRBD1 on 6 matching bases. The CDR3 has 17 residues. The V and J ends lost 0 bases and 4 bases respectively, with 16 bases between them. Germline CDR1 reads LGHNA; CDR2 reads YNFKEQ. CDR3 in amino acids: CASSQDLGRGGGNTIYF. DNA of the CDR3: TGTGCCAGCAGCCAAGATTTAGGCAGGGGTGGCGGAAACACCATATATTTT.

This chain uses TRBV28 with TRBJ1-2; no firm D call. Germline-derived CDR1 and CDR2 are MDHEN and SYDVKM. V gave up 6 bases and J gave up 5 bases, with 10 bases separating them. The length of the CDR3 is 12 residues. Written as DNA, the CDR3 is TGTGCCAGCAGATTAACCGGTTATGGCTACACCTTC. This codes for CASRLTGYGYTF.

The chain is built from TRBV28 and TRBJ2-7; a weak D match, TRBD2 (6 bases). In germline, CDR1 is MDHEN, CDR2 SYDVKM. V was cut by 3 bases and J by 2 bases, with 11 bases left in between. The CDR3 contains 14 residues. The CDR3 loop is CASSLIVAAYEQYF. The CDR3 DNA reads as TGTGCCAGCAGTTTGATAGTAGCGGCCTACGAGCAGTACTTC.